A single sample gave rise to the 10 T cell receptor beta chains below, sequenced in a study of T cells in Graves' hyperthyroidism and ophthalmopathy (dated by TCRdb to between 2018 and 2021). Preparation of the library involved multiplex PCR. The listed sequencing device is Illumina HiSeq 2000. The TCR beta CDR3 regions were amplified from RNA transcripts. For the first round of RT-PCR on the TCR CDR3, the HTBI primer set was used together with the Qiagen OneStep RT-PCR kit. Starting from the raw public reads, TCRdb applied fastp trimming at Q25, assembled clones with MiXCR and retained in-frame beta chains. Identical CDR3 proteins give one entry, which carries the most common genes and DNA. This sample has fewer than 900,000 distinct CDR3 sequences in its table, and roughly 17% of those were observed once. Around 7.7% of the sample is held by the ten biggest clonotypes. Material for sequencing was blood. The receptors were gathered from a man aged 18 to 35 with Graves' hyperthyroidism.

This sequence joins TRBV4-1 and TRBJ2-5; the match to TRBD1 covers 8 bases. This CDR3 has 15 amino acids. Trimming removed 3 bases from V and 7 bases from J; junction bases left unmatched: 10. CDR1 and CDR2 (germline): MGHRA, YSYEKL. The CDR3 DNA is TGCGCCAGCAGCCACCTGGGGACAGGTGCTGGGACCCAGTACTTC. Translation gives CASSHLGTGAGTQYF.

Concerning this clonotype itself: A much bigger clone sits one base away, suggesting this may be a read error. This chain joins TRBV6-1 and TRBJ1-1; perhaps TRBD1 as D (5 bases). CDR3 size: 14 residues. Germline loops: CDR1 MNHNS, CDR2 SASEGT. Trimming pared 5 bases from V and 4 bases from J, leaving 14 bases between. The CDR3, as DNA: TGTGCCAGCAGTCCAGGGATTGGGAGCACTGAAGCTTTCTTT. Translated: CASSPGIGSTEAFF.

This clonotype was seen ten or more times. This chain links TRBV28 with TRBJ1-3; D unclear. CDR1 is MDHEN and CDR2 is SYDVKM in the germline V gene. Trimming stripped 5 bases from V and 0 bases from J, with 11 bases between. CDR3 length: 15 amino acids. The CDR3 nucleotides are TGTGCCAGCAGTCCCGACCGGAGCTCTGGAAACACCATATATTTT. Protein product: CASSPDRSSGNTIYF. The full variable domain, completed using reference TRBV28 and TRBJ1-3, is DVKVTQSSRYLVKRTGEKVFLECVQDMDHENMFWYRQDPGLGLRLIYFSYDVKMKEKGDIPEGYSVSREKKERFSLILESASTNQTSMYLCASSPDRSSGNTIYFGEGSWLTVV.

The CDR3 protein is CSAATGVAKNIQYF. The CDR3 DNA sequence: TGCAGTGCTGCGACGGGAGTAGCCAAAAACATTCAGTACTTC. The chain couples TRBV20-1 to TRBJ2-4; possibly TRBD2 for D (6 bases). The CDR3 is 14 residues long. V lost 5 bases to trimming and J lost 0 bases, with 11 bases between them. Germline CDR1 reads DFQATT; CDR2 reads SNEGSKA (reference sequence).

This clonotype was seen ten or more times. V usage is TRBV7-2 and J usage is TRBJ1-2; 11 bases line up with TRBD1. The germline CDR1 and CDR2 sequences are SGHTA and FQGNSA. The V gene end was trimmed by 5 bases and the J gene end by 4 bases; junction bases not matched to a gene: 6. The CDR3 runs to 15 residues. The CDR3 sequence is CASSTGQGATYGYTF. The CDR3 DNA is TGTGCCAGCAGCACCGGACAGGGGGCCACCTATGGCTACACCTTC.

This clonotype was seen many times. The rearrangement joins TRBV28 to TRBJ2-1, with D unclear. There are 16 residues in the CDR3. Germline assignment: CDR1 MDHEN and CDR2 SYDVKM. Trimming left V 7 bases short and J 0 bases short, with 16 bases between. The chain's CDR3 is CASKYPSPSSYNEQFF. The CDR3 region has the DNA TGTGCCAGCAAGTACCCCAGTCCGAGCTCCTACAATGAGCAGTTCTTC.

The chain joins TRBV6-1 to TRBJ2-1; 8 bases are shared with TRBD2. CDR1 is MNHNS, CDR2 SASEGT, per germline. The ends lost 5 bases at V and 1 base at J; junction bases unmatched: 4. The CDR3 covers 15 residues. The DNA for the CDR3 is TGTGCCAGCAGTTCCGGGAGGGAATCCTACAATGAGCAGTTCTTC. Translating gives CASSSGRESYNEQFF.

The chain employs TRBV4-1 and TRBJ2-1; 9 bases fit TRBD2. This CDR3 has 17 amino acids. J lost 7 bases, V lost 2 bases, and 12 bases had no gene match. Germline-derived CDR1 and CDR2 are MGHRA and YSYEKL. CDR3 in DNA: TGCGCCAGCAGCCAAACACGGTGGCGGGAGGGCCGGAATGAGCAGTTCTTC. Its protein product is CASSQTRWREGRNEQFF.

There are many counts of this clonotype. The chain uses TRBV25-1 and TRBJ2-7; D is uncertain. With 2 bases removed from V and 4 bases from J, the gap between germline ends came to 21 bases. The CDR3 covers 17 residues. CDR1 is MGHDK, CDR2 SYGVNS, per germline. The CDR3 coding sequence is TGTGCCAGCAGTGAACCCCTCGGGCGCAAAGACAATTACGAGCAGTACTTC. Amino acid sequence: CASSEPLGRKDNYEQYF.

This clonotype was detected only a few times. J is TRBJ2-3 and V is TRBV6-2 or TRBV6-3; perhaps TRBD2 as D (5 bases). The CDR3 spans 15 residues. Germline V gene lookup returns CDR1 MNHEY and CDR2 SVGEGT. Between the trimmed V and J ends, which lost 6 bases and 0 bases, there was a span of 13 bases. The CDR3 is CASRERRLSTDTQYF. CDR3 DNA: TGTGCCAGCAGGGAGCGGCGGTTGAGCACAGATACGCAGTATTTT.